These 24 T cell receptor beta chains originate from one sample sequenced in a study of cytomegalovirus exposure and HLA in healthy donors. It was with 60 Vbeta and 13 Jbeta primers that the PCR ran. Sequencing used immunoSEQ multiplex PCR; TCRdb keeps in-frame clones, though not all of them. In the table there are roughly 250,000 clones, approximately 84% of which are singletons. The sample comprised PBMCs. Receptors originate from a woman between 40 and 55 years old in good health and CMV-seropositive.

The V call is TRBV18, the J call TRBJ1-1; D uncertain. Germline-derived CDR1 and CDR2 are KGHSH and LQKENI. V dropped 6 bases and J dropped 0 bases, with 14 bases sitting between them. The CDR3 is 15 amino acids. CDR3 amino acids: CASSPGSVMNTEAFF. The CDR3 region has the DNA TGTGCCAGCTCTCCTGGGAGCGTCATGAACACTGAAGCTTTCTTT.

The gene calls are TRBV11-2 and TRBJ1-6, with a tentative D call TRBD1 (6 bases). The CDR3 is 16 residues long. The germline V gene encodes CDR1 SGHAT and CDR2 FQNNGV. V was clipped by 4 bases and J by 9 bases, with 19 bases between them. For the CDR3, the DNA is TGTGCCAGCAGCTCCCGGAGGAGGGGGGAGGGTTCACCCCTCCACTTT. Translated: CASSSRRRGEGSPLHF.

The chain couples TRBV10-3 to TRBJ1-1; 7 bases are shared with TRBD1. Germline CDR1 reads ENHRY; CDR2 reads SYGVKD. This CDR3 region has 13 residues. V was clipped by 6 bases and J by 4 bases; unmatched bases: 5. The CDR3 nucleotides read TGTGCCATCAGCGAACAGGGGTCCACTGAAGCTTTCTTT. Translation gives CAISEQGSTEAFF.

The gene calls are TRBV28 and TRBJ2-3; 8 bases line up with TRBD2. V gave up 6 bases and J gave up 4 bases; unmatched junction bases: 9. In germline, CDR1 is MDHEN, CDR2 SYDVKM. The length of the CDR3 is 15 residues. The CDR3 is CASSSTGLAADTQYF. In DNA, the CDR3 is TGTGCCAGCAGCTCGACCGGACTAGCCGCAGATACGCAGTATTTT.

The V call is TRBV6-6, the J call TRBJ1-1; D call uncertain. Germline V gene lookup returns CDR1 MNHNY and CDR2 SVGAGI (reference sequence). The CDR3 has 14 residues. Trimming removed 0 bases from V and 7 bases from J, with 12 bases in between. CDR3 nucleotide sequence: TGTGCCAGCAGTTACTCGGAGGGTTCCGGTGAAGCTTTCTTT. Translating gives CASSYSEGSGEAFF.

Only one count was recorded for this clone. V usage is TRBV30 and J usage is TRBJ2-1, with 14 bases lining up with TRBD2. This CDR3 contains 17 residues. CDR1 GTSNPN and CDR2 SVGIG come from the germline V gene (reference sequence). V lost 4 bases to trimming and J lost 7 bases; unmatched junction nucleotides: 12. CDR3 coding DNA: TGTGCCTGGACTCCCGGGGGACTAGCGGGAGCCCCTAATGAGCAGTTCTTC. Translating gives CAWTPGGLAGAPNEQFF.

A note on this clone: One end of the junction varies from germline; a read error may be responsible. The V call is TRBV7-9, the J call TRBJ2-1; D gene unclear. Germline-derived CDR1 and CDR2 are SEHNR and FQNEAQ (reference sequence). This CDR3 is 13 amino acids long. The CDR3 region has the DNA TGTTCCAGCAGCTTCAGTTCCTACAATGAGCAGTTCTTC. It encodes CSSSFSSYNEQFF.

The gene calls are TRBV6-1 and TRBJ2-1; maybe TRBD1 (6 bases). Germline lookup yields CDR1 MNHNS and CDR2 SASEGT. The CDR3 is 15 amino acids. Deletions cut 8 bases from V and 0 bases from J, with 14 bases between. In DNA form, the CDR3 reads TGTGCCAGCGGAAGACAGGAAAGCTCCTACAATGAGCAGTTCTTC. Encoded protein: CASGRQESSYNEQFF.

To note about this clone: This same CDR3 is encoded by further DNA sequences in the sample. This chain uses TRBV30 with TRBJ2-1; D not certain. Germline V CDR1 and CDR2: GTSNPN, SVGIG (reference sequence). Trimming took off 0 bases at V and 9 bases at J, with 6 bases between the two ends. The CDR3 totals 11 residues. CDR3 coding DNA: TGTGCCTGGAGTGTGAATAGTGAGCAGTTCTTC. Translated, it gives CAWSVNSEQFF.

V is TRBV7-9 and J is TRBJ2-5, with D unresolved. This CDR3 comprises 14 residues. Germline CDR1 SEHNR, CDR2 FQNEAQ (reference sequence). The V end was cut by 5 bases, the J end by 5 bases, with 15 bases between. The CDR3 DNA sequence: TGTGCCAGCAGCCCCCCCGCGGATTGGGAGACCCAGTACTTC. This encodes CASSPPADWETQYF.

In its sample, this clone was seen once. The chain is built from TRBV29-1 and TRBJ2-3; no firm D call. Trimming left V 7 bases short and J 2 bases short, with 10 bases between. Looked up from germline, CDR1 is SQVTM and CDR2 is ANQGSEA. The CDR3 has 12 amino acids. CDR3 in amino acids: CSAQTFTDTQYF. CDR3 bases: TGCAGCGCCCAGACTTTCACAGATACGCAGTATTTT.

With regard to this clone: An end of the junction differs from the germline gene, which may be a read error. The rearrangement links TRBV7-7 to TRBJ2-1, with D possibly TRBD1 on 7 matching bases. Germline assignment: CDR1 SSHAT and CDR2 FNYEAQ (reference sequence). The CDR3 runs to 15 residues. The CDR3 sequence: CASSPRRGQYNEQFF. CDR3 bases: TGTGCTAGCAGCCCGCGGAGGGGGCAATACAATGAGCAGTTCTTC.

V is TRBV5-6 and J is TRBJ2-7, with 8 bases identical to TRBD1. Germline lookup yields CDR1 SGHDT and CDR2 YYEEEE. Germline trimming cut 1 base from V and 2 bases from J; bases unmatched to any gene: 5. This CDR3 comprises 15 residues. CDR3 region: CASSLPSGGTYEQYF. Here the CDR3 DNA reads TGTGCCAGCAGCTTGCCCTCAGGGGGCACCTACGAGCAGTACTTC.

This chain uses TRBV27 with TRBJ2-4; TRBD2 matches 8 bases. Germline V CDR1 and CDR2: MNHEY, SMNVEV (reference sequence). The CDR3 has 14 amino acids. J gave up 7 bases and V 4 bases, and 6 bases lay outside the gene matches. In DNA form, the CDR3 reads TGTGCCAGCAGTTCCGTCCGGGGGGGGAACATTCAGTACTTC. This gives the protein CASSSVRGGNIQYF.

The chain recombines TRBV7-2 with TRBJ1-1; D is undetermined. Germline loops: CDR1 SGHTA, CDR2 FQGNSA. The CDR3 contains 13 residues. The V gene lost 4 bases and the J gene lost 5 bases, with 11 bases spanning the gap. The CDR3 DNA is TGTGCCAGCAGCTCCGACCCCGGGACTGAAGCTTTCTTT. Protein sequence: CASSSDPGTEAFF.

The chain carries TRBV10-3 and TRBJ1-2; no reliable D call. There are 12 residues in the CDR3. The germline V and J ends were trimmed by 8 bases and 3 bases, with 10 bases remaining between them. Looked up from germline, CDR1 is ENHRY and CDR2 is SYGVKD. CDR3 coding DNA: TGTGCCATCGGGCCGTCTGACTATGGCTACACCTTC. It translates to CAIGPSDYGYTF.

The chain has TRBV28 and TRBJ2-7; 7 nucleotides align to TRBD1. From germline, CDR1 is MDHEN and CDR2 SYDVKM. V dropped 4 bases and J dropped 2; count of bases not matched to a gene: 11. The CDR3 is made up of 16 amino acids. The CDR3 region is CASSYRQGRITYEQYF. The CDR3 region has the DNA TGTGCCAGCAGTTATAGACAGGGAAGAATTACCTACGAGCAGTACTTC.

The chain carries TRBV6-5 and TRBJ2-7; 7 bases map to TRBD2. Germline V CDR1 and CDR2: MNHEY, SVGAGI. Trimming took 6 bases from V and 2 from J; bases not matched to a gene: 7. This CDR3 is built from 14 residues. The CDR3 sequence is CASRKRESTYEQYF. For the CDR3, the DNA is TGTGCCAGCAGAAAGCGGGAATCAACCTACGAGCAGTACTTC.

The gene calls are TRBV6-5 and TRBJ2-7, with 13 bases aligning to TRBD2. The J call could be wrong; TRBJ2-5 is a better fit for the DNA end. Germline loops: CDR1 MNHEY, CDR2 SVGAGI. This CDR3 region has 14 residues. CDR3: CASRGLAGVETQYF. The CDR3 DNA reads TGTGCCAGTCGTGGACTAGCGGGAGTTGAGACCCAGTACTTC.

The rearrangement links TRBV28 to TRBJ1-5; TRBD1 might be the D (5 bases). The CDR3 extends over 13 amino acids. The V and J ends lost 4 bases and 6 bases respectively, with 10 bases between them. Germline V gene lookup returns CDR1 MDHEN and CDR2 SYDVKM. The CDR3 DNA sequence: TGTGCCAGCAGTTATCAGGGAGGTCAGCCCCAGCATTTT. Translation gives CASSYQGGQPQHF.

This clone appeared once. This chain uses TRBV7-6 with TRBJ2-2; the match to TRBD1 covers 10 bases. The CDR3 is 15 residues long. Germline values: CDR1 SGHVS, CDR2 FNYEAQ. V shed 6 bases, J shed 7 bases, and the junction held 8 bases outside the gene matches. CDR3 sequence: CASRAGTGEFGELFF. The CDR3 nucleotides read TGTGCCAGCAGGGCCGGGACAGGGGAGTTCGGGGAGCTGTTTTTT.

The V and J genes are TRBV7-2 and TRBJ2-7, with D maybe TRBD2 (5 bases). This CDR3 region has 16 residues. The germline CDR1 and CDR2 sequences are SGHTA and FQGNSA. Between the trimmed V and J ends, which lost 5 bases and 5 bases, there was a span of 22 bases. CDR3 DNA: TGTGCCAGCAGCCTAAAACTAAAGCGGAGTGGGGACGAGCAGTACTTC. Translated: CASSLKLKRSGDEQYF.

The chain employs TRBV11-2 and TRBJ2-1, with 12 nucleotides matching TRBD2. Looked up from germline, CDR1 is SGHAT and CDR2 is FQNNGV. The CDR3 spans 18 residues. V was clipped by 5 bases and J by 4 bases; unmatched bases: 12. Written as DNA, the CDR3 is TGTGCCAGCAGCCCCCTAGCGGGAGGGGTTGTTAAGTACAATGAGCAGTTCTTC. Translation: CASSPLAGGVVKYNEQFF.

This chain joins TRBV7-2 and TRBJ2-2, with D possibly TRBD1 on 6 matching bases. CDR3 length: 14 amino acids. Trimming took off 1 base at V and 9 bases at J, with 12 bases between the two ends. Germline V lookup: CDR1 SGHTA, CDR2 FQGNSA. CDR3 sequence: CASSLGGWGRELFF. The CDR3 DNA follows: TGTGCCAGCAGCTTAGGTGGCTGGGGGCGGGAGCTGTTTTTT.